The clone carrying this T cell receptor (beta chain) appeared once. Its antigen is undetermined. It was version v3.0 of the immunoSEQ assay that was run at survey level. The table came from immunoSEQ multiplex PCR; TCRdb's copy has only in-frame clones and leaves some out. The table shows tens of thousands of clones, with roughly four fifths occurring only once. The entry originates in a study of long-term antiretroviral therapy in people with HIV. Germline lookup yields CDR1 MGHRA and CDR2 YSYEKL. CDR3 length equals 15 residues. Trimming shortened V by 1 base and J by 0 bases, and 7 bases separated the two germline ends. Whole-study results and caveats: Controls had broader CDR3 length ranges than HIV repertoires did. The study collected no data on ART adherence, viral resistance or therapy changes. Older ART regimens may have been in use when blood was drawn between the mid-2000s and the late 2010s.

Specimen: unsorted PBMCs, collected 1.5 years after starting antiretroviral therapy. This sequence was found in a man under 40 with HIV. The chain combines TRBV4-1 with TRBJ1-5; D gene uncertain. The CDR3 region is CASSQAQASNQPQHF. The CDR3 DNA sequence: TGCGCCAGCAGCCAAGCCCAGGCTAGCAATCAGCCCCAGCATTTT.